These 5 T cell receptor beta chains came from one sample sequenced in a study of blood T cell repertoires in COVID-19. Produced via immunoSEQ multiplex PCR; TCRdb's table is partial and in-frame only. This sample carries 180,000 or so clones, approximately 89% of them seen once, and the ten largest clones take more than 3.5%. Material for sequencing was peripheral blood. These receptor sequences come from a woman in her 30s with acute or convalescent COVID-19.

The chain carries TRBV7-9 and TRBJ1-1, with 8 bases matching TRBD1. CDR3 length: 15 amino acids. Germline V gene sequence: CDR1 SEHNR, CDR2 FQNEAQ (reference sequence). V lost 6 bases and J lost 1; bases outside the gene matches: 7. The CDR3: CASSRGQGGNTEAFF. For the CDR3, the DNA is TGTGCCAGCAGTCGCGGACAGGGTGGGAACACTGAAGCTTTCTTT.

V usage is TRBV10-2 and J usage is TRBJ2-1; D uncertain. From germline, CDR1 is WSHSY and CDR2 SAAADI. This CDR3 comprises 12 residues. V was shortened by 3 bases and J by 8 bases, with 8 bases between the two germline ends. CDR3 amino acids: CASSDSGYEQFF. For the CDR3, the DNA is TGCGCCAGCAGTGATTCGGGTTATGAGCAGTTCTTC.

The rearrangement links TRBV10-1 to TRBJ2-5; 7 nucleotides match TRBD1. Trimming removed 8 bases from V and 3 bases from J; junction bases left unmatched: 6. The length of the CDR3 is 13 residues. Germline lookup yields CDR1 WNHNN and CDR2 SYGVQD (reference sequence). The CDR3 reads CASARGLEETQYF. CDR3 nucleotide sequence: TGCGCCAGCGCGAGGGGGCTGGAAGAGACCCAGTACTTC.

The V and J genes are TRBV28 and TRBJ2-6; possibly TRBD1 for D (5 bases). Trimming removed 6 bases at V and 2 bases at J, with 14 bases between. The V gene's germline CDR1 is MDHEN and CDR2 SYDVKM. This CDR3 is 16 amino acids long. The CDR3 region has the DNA TGTGCCAGCAGCTTGTCAGGGCCCACTGGGGCCAACGTCCTGACTTTC. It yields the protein CASSLSGPTGANVLTF.

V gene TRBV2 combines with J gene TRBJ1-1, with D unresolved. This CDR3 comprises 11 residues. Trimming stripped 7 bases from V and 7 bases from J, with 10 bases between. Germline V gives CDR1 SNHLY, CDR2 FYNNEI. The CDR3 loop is CASKAEVEAFF. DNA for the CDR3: TGTGCCAGCAAGGCTGAGGTTGAAGCTTTCTTT.